The rows below give T cell receptor beta chains drawn from one sample of a study of T cells in Graves' hyperthyroidism and ophthalmopathy. MiXCR was run by TCRdb on the multiplex PCR reads, yielding one entry per CDR3 protein. Of roughly 180,000 distinct CDR3 sequences in the sample, 15% to 20% were seen once. Sequencing was performed on blood. These receptors were taken from a woman aged 50 to 60 with Graves' hyperthyroidism. Both conserved end residues are part of each CDR3. The D gene is left open where the match is weak. A row's size may be missing; if present it is once, few, many or a size class.

D	size	J	V	DNA	CDR3
-	-	TRBJ2-1	TRBV7-8	TGTGCCAGCAGCTTTCCCCCCCGGAGCTCCTACAATGAGCAGTTCTTC	CASSFPPRSSYNEQFF
TRBD1	many	TRBJ2-3	TRBV18	TGTGCCAGCTCACCAGGGACAGCCCCACAAGATACGCAGTATTTT	CASSPGTAPQDTQYF
-	-	TRBJ2-1	TRBV9	TGTGCCAGCAGCGTAGATGTGCGGAGCAATGAGCAGTTCTTC	CASSVDVRSNEQFF
TRBD1	few	TRBJ2-1	TRBV5-1	TGCGCCAGCAGCTTTTCCGGGACAGGGAGGGATGAGCAGTTCTTC	CASSFSGTGRDEQFF
-	-	TRBJ2-1	TRBV11-3	TGTGCCAGCAGCTTAGCTATCCGTTACAATGAGCAGTTCTTC	CASSLAIRYNEQFF
-	-	TRBJ1-5	TRBV12-3/TRBV12-4	TGTGCCACCCGACAGGATAATCAGCCCCAGCATTTT	CATRQDNQPQHF
-	-	TRBJ1-5	TRBV12-3/TRBV12-4	TGTGCCAGCAGTTTCCATTTACAGGGAAATGGACAGCCCCAGCATTTT	CASSFHLQGNGQPQHF
-	many	TRBJ1-1	TRBV27	TGTGCCAGCAGTTTATCCGGCGGTACTGAAGCTTTCTTT	CASSLSGGTEAFF
TRBD1	many	TRBJ1-2	TRBV11-2	TGTGCCAGCAGCTTAAGTGCCGGGACAGCCTATGGCTACACCTTC	CASSLSAGTAYGYTF
-	many	TRBJ2-3	TRBV11-2	TGTGCCAGCAGCATTACCCCCATTGGGGCCACAGATACGCAGTATTTT	CASSITPIGATDTQYF
-	-	TRBJ2-1	TRBV20-1	TGCAGTGCTAGAGGGGAGGGGGAGTGGGAGCAGTTCTTC	CSARGEGEWEQFF
TRBD1	few	TRBJ1-2	TRBV7-6	TGTGCCAGCAGCTTAGACCAGACAGGGGTCTATGGCTACACCTTC	CASSLDQTGVYGYTF
-	many	TRBJ1-1	TRBV27	TGTGCCAGCAGTGGGAACACTGAAGCTTTCTTT	CASSGNTEAFF
-	many	TRBJ2-3	TRBV7-9	TGTGCCAGCAGCCGAATGGGAACCTGGGGAGATACGCAGTATTTT	CASSRMGTWGDTQYF
-	many	TRBJ2-7	TRBV7-8	TGTGCCAGCCGGGACCTGGTGAGGGAGCAGTACTTC	CASRDLVREQYF
-	many	TRBJ2-7	TRBV13	TGTGCCAGCAGCATCAGACAGGAGATTAGCTCCTACGAGCAGTACTTC	CASSIRQEISSYEQYF
TRBD1	-	TRBJ2-3	TRBV7-9	TGTGCCAGCAGCAAGAGTCCCCGCCGGGACAGGGCGCCAGATACGCAGTATTTT	CASSKSPRRDRAPDTQYF
TRBD1	many	TRBJ1-1	TRBV11-2	TGTGCCAGCAGCTTAGCCGCTGACAGGGACACTGAAGCTTTCTTT	CASSLAADRDTEAFF
-	-	TRBJ2-5	TRBV7-9	TGTGCCAGCAGCTGGTCCGGCAACCTGGTGGAGACCCAGTACTTC	CASSWSGNLVETQYF
-	many	TRBJ2-7	TRBV7-2	TGTGCCAGCAGAAAGGGGGGGAGCTCCTACGAGCAGTACTTC	CASRKGGSSYEQYF
-	-	TRBJ2-2	TRBV7-3	TGTGCCAGCAGTGTTCAGCGGTGGGGGGCCGGGGAGCTGTTTTTT	CASSVQRWGAGELFF
-	many	TRBJ1-6	TRBV12-3/TRBV12-4	TGTGCCAGCAGTTTTTACAGGGACTCACCCCTCCACTTT	CASSFYRDSPLHF
-	-	TRBJ1-1	TRBV15	TGTGCCACCAGCAGAGGATGGGCTGAAGCTTTCTTT	CATSRGWAEAFF
-	many	TRBJ1-4	TRBV2	TGTGCCAGCAGTGAATGGGGCGCCAGCGCAACTAATGAAAAACTGTTTTTT	CASSEWGASATNEKLFF
-	many	TRBJ2-5	TRBV7-9	TGTGCCAGCAGCGCTCAGCCAGGACAGCAAGAGACCCAGTACTTC	CASSAQPGQQETQYF
-	-	TRBJ2-1	TRBV19	TGTGCCAGTAGTATAGTGCCGGGACCCCCTATACAGCAGTTCTTC	CASSIVPGPPIQQFF
-	many	TRBJ1-6	TRBV18	TGTGCCAGCTCACCAGGCTCTGGGAATTCACCCCTCCACTTT	CASSPGSGNSPLHF
-	many	TRBJ1-5	TRBV12-3/TRBV12-4	TGTGCCAGCAGCCGGGGACAAAACCTCGAGCCCCAGCATTTT	CASSRGQNLEPQHF
-	many	TRBJ1-5	TRBV28	TGTGCCAGCACCCCAGGTCGCTATAGCAATCAGCCCCAGCATTTT	CASTPGRYSNQPQHF
TRBD1	many	TRBJ2-7	TRBV7-9	TGTGCCAGCAGATCGACAGGGGAGAGCTACGAGCAGTACTTC	CASRSTGESYEQYF
-	many	TRBJ2-1	TRBV25-1	TGTGCCAGCACCCTGAGTGACTCCTACAATGAGCAGTTCTTC	CASTLSDSYNEQFF
TRBD1	many	TRBJ2-7	TRBV29-1	TGCAGCGTGCGGACAGGGGTGATTTACGAGCAGTACTTC	CSVRTGVIYEQYF
-	-	TRBJ2-1	TRBV29-1	TGCAGCGTTGAAGATCCGGGGAGCGCCTCCTACAATGAGCAGTTCTTC	CSVEDPGSASYNEQFF
TRBD2	many	TRBJ2-7	TRBV7-2	TGTGCCAGCAGCTTAGGGGTCGGCGGGGGGGCCTACGAGCAGTACTTC	CASSLGVGGGAYEQYF
-	many	TRBJ1-1	TRBV6-6	TGTGCCAGCAGTTACTCTCCGACCAACACTGAAGCTTTCTTT	CASSYSPTNTEAFF
-	many	TRBJ1-1	TRBV6-5	TGTGCCAGCAGTTATCAATCGAACACTGAAGCTTTCTTT	CASSYQSNTEAFF
-	many	TRBJ1-6	TRBV19	TGTGCCAGTATGGAGACGAGCTCCTATAATTCACCCCTCCACTTT	CASMETSSYNSPLHF
TRBD1	many	TRBJ1-1	TRBV7-9	TGTGCCAGCGTGCTAACAGGGGTAGGCACTGAAGCTTTCTTT	CASVLTGVGTEAFF
-	many	TRBJ1-3	TRBV29-1	TGCAGCGTTGAGGATCATGGAAACACCATATATTTT	CSVEDHGNTIYF
-	many	TRBJ2-7	TRBV27	TGTGCCAGCAGTTTATCTTTCGGGTACGAGCAGTACTTC	CASSLSFGYEQYF
TRBD2	-	TRBJ2-5	TRBV2	TGTGCCAGCAGTGAAGATCAGGCGGGAGCTGAGACCCAGTACTTC	CASSEDQAGAETQYF
-	-	TRBJ1-1	TRBV27	TGTGCCAGCAGTTTAGGTCTGGTTGGGAACACTGAAGCTTTCTTT	CASSLGLVGNTEAFF
-	many	TRBJ1-1	TRBV7-6	TGTGCCAGCAGCTTGGACGTGAACACTGAAGCTTTCTTT	CASSLDVNTEAFF
TRBD2	many	TRBJ2-3	TRBV27	TGTGCCAGCAGCAGCGGGGGGCCGGGGGCAGATACGCAGTATTTT	CASSSGGPGADTQYF
TRBD1	many	TRBJ2-1	TRBV12-3/TRBV12-4	TGTGCCAGCAGATCTCCGACAGGGGAGGCCTACAATGAGCAGTTCTTC	CASRSPTGEAYNEQFF
-	many	TRBJ2-1	TRBV19	TGTGCCAGTAGTCCCCCCGGGAGTCACAATGAGCAGTTCTTC	CASSPPGSHNEQFF